The 11 T cell receptor beta chains in this list originate from one sample, sequenced in a study of cytomegalovirus exposure and HLA in healthy donors. Profiled with immunoSEQ multiplex PCR; TCRdb holds only in-frame clones, not every one. The repertoire holds tens of thousands of clones, 93% seen once, with approximately 4% in the top ten. Material: PBMCs. The receptors were sampled from a woman under 40 in good health and CMV-seronegative.

This chain joins TRBV21-1 and TRBJ1-1. TRBV21-1 is a recognized pseudogene. The CDR3 spans 19 residues. CDR3 in DNA: TGTGCCAGCAGCAAATCCTGGTTTAGCGGGTATAGGCGTAGAACTGAAGCTTTCTTT. Translation: CASSKSWFSGYRRRTEAFF.

The chain links TRBV15 to TRBJ1-5; D not certain. V was pared by 4 bases and J by 0 bases, with 7 bases between. The CDR3 extends over 14 amino acids. Germline V CDR1 and CDR2: LNHNV, YYDKDF (reference sequence). The chain's CDR3 is CATSISYSNQPQHF. The CDR3 nucleotides read TGTGCCACCAGCATTAGCTATAGCAATCAGCCCCAGCATTTT. The full variable domain, completed using reference TRBV15 and TRBJ1-5, is DAMVIQNPRYQVTQFGKPVTLSCSQTLNHNVMYWYQQKSSQAPKLLFHYYDKDFNNEADTPDNFQSRRPNTSFCFLDIRSPGLGDTAMYLCATSISYSNQPQHFGDGTRLSIL.

This rearrangement joins TRBV6-6 to TRBJ2-7, with D perhaps matching TRBD2 (7 bases). Germline CDR1 reads MNHNY; CDR2 reads SVGAGI (reference sequence). This CDR3 has 14 residues. V lost 3 bases to trimming and J lost 6 bases, with 15 bases between them. The CDR3 loop is CASSYVAGAREQYF. The CDR3 DNA reads as TGTGCCAGCAGTTATGTTGCGGGGGCACGCGAGCAGTACTTC.

The gene calls are TRBV28 and TRBJ1-2, with 9 bases identical to TRBD1. The CDR3 is 15 residues long. Germline V gene data show CDR1 as MDHEN and CDR2 as SYDVKM. J was trimmed by 2 bases and V by 6 bases; bases with no gene match: 7. The CDR3 DNA follows: TGTGCCAGCAGCCTCGGACAGGGGAAGAACTATGGCTACACCTTC. Translation gives CASSLGQGKNYGYTF.

A remark on this clone: This same CDR3 is encoded by further DNA sequences in the sample. This chain connects TRBV6-5 to TRBJ2-7; the match to TRBD1 covers 11 bases. With V trimmed by 0 bases and J by 4 bases, 2 bases remained unmatched. The CDR3 runs 15 residues. Germline CDR1 reads MNHEY; CDR2 reads SVGAGI. This chain's CDR3 is CASSYSGTGGYEQYF. CDR3 in DNA: TGTGCCAGCAGTTACTCCGGGACAGGGGGATACGAGCAGTACTTC.

The rearrangement joins TRBV30 to TRBJ2-2; 11 bases agree with TRBD2. The trim removed 3 bases at V and 1 base at J, leaving 4 bases unmatched. The CDR3 consists of 16 residues. The germline gives CDR1 GTSNPN, CDR2 SVGIG (reference sequence). CDR3 bases: TGTGCCTGGAGCCTAGCGGGGGGCCTGAACACCGGGGAGCTGTTTTTT. Translation: CAWSLAGGLNTGELFF.

V usage is TRBV30 and J usage is TRBJ1-5; TRBD1 agrees at 8 bases. The length of the CDR3 is 12 residues. Germline lookup yields CDR1 GTSNPN and CDR2 SVGIG (reference sequence). In DNA, the CDR3 is TGTGCTTCGGACAGGGATAATCAGCCCCAGCATTTT. Its translation: CASDRDNQPQHF.

This clone was detected only once. The chain couples TRBV5-6 to TRBJ1-5, with 9 bases lining up with TRBD1. The CDR3 length is 15 residues. Germline-derived CDR1 and CDR2 are SGHDT and YYEEEE. The V gene end was trimmed by 4 bases and the J gene end by 1 base; junction bases not matched to a gene: 3. The CDR3: CASSRQGGSNQPQHF. DNA of the CDR3: TGTGCCAGCAGCCGACAGGGGGGGAGCAATCAGCCCCAGCATTTT.

This clone has a single count. The chain is built from TRBV6-5 and TRBJ2-1; D is unresolved. The CDR3 runs to 13 residues. Germline V gene data show CDR1 as MNHEY and CDR2 as SVGAGI. Trimming took 1 base from V and 5 from J, leaving 6 bases between them. CDR3 in DNA: TGTGCCAGCAGTTACTATGGCAACAATGAGCAGTTCTTC. This translates into CASSYYGNNEQFF.

The genes are TRBV28 and TRBJ2-7, with D hard to call. V dropped 10 bases and J dropped 5 bases, with 12 bases sitting between them. The germline V gene has CDR1 MDHEN and CDR2 SYDVKM. The length of the CDR3 is 11 residues. CDR3 protein: CATSIRDEQYF. The CDR3, as DNA: TGTGCCACCTCGATACGGGACGAGCAGTACTTC.

V and J are TRBV6-1 and TRBJ1-5, with TRBD1 matching over 8 bases. In germline, CDR1 is MNHNS, CDR2 SASEGT. The CDR3 is 14 amino acids. J was trimmed by 4 bases and V by 6 bases; bases with no gene match: 5. The CDR3 nucleotides read TGTGCCAGCAGCTTTGGACAGGGTAATCAGCCCCAGCATTTT. This codes for CASSFGQGNQPQHF.